One and the same sample provided the 14 T cell receptor beta chains below, sequenced in a study of T cell responses to AZD1222 COVID-19 vaccine. Profiled with immunoSEQ multiplex PCR; TCRdb holds only in-frame clones, not every one. The data show 65,000 to 70,000 clones, 65% to 80% seen once. This specimen was peripheral blood, taken on day 0 of AZD1222 vaccination. The receptors stem from an adult in good health.

The J gene is TRBJ2-2, the V gene TRBV12-3 or TRBV12-4, with D maybe TRBD1 (5 bases). Trimming left V 6 bases short and J 5 bases short, with 10 bases between. The CDR3 totals 13 residues. The DNA of the CDR3 is TGTGCCAGCAGCAGCAGGGCTACCGGGGAGCTGTTTTTT. It is translated as CASSSRATGELFF.

V and J are TRBV19 and TRBJ1-2; the D gene is possibly TRBD1 (6 bases). The CDR3 spans 15 residues. Trimming took off 2 bases at V and 0 bases at J, with 10 bases between the two ends. The germline V gene has CDR1 LNHDA and CDR2 SQIVND (reference sequence). The DNA for the CDR3 is TGTGCCAGTAGTATATCAGGGGAAGCTAACTATGGCTACACCTTC. This translates into CASSISGEANYGYTF.

The chain links TRBV6-5 to TRBJ2-7; the D gene is possibly TRBD1 (5 bases). The CDR3 spans 12 residues. Germline V gives CDR1 MNHEY, CDR2 SVGAGI. Between the trimmed V and J ends, which lost 10 bases and 0 bases, there was a span of 10 bases. The CDR3 region has the DNA TGTGCCACCAGGGTTAGCTCCTACGAGCAGTACTTC. Translating gives CATRVSSYEQYF.

This chain uses TRBV5-1 with TRBJ2-3, with D unresolved. This CDR3 has 13 amino acids. V was cut by 1 base and J by 6 bases, with 9 bases left in between. CDR1 SGHRS and CDR2 YFSETQ come from the germline V gene. CDR3 loop: CASSLRAADTQYF. CDR3 in DNA: TGCGCCAGCAGCTTGCGAGCTGCCGATACGCAGTATTTT.

CDR3 DNA sequence: TGTGCCAGCAGTAGGGGGACCGGGACCGGTCACTACGAGCAGTACTTC. It encodes CASSRGTGTGHYEQYF. This rearrangement joins TRBV28 to TRBJ2-7; D is perhaps TRBD1 (6 bases). CDR3 length: 16 residues. Germline V gives CDR1 MDHEN, CDR2 SYDVKM. Deletions cut 5 bases from V and 3 bases from J, with 20 bases between.

Comments on this clone: Within the sample, other DNA sequences also encode this same CDR3. The chain has TRBV30 and TRBJ2-2, with no clear D. Germline V gene sequence: CDR1 GTSNPN, CDR2 SVGIG (reference sequence). Trimming took 3 bases from V and 0 from J, leaving 8 bases between them. The CDR3 runs to 14 residues. The CDR3 nucleotides are TGTGCCTGGAGCTGGATAGCGAACACCGGGGAGCTGTTTTTT. Translated, it gives CAWSWIANTGELFF.

This chain joins TRBV4-3 and TRBJ1-2, with D unclear. The CDR3 is made up of 14 amino acids. Germline CDR1 LGHNA, CDR2 YSLEER. V shed 0 bases and J shed 8 bases, with 13 bases lying between them. CDR3 in DNA: TGCGCCAGCAGCCAAGATAGCGGCGTAGGGGGCTACACCTTC. Translation gives CASSQDSGVGGYTF.

J is TRBJ1-2 and V is TRBV5-1; D is unclear. The germline V and J ends were trimmed by 10 bases and 3 bases, with 19 bases remaining between them. Germline CDR1 reads SGHRS; CDR2 reads YFSETQ. The CDR3 runs to 14 residues. The CDR3 DNA reads TGCGCCTTCCGACGCGATCCCACAGACTATGGCTACACCTTC. Translated: CAFRRDPTDYGYTF.

This CDR3 reads CASSRTQIANEKLFF. The CDR3 nucleotides read TGTGCCAGCAGCCGAACGCAGATCGCTAATGAAAAACTGTTTTTT. V gene TRBV5-6 combines with J gene TRBJ1-4; D unclear. V was trimmed by 4 bases and J by 3 bases, leaving 13 bases between them. Germline CDR1 is SGHDT and CDR2 is YYEEEE. This CDR3 is 15 amino acids long. The variable domain in full, completed from reference TRBV5-6 and TRBJ1-4, reads DAGVTQSPTHLIKTRGQQVTLRCSPKSGHDTVSWYQQALGQGPQFIFQYYEEEERQRGNFPDRFSGHQFPNYSSELNVNALLLGDSALYLCASSRTQIANEKLFFGSGTQLSVL.

The chain combines TRBV5-1 with TRBJ1-1, with a tentative D call TRBD1 (5 bases). The ends were cut back, 2 bases at V and 2 bases at J, with 10 bases in the middle. The CDR3 totals 14 residues. Germline CDR1 SGHRS, CDR2 YFSETQ. The CDR3 loop reads CASSLAGSNTEAFF. The CDR3 DNA reads as TGCGCCAGCAGCTTAGCAGGGTCCAACACTGAAGCTTTCTTT.

This clone was picked up one time. The genes are TRBV7-9 and TRBJ1-4; TRBD1 agrees at 7 bases. The ends lost 4 bases at V and 6 bases at J; junction bases unmatched: 8. Germline values: CDR1 SEHNR, CDR2 FQNEAQ (reference sequence). CDR3 length equals 15 residues. CDR3 sequence: CASSSEGGADEKLFF. DNA of the CDR3: TGTGCCAGCAGCTCAGAAGGGGGCGCCGATGAAAAACTGTTTTTT.

The chain is built from TRBV6-2 or TRBV6-3 and TRBJ2-3; D gene uncertain. This CDR3 spans 15 amino acids. CDR1 MNHEY and CDR2 SVGEGT come from the germline V gene. Trimming left V 5 bases short and J 7 bases short, with 19 bases between. The DNA for the CDR3 is TGTGCCAGCAGTCCAACCAACCCCGGAGTGAATACGCAGTATTTT. It is translated as CASSPTNPGVNTQYF.

The V gene is TRBV19, the J gene TRBJ1-5, with 7 bases identical to TRBD1. V was clipped by 7 bases and J by 0 bases; unmatched bases: 15. The CDR3 contains 18 residues. Germline assignment: CDR1 LNHDA and CDR2 SQIVND (reference sequence). The CDR3 DNA sequence: TGTGCCAGTACCACCGGGACAGCTGTCCCTTATAGCAATCAGCCCCAGCATTTT. Translating it yields CASTTGTAVPYSNQPQHF.

This chain links TRBV19 with TRBJ1-3, with D possibly being TRBD1 (5 bases). This CDR3 contains 17 residues. Deletions cut 4 bases from V and 0 bases from J, with 16 bases between. Germline V CDR1 and CDR2: LNHDA, SQIVND (reference sequence). The CDR3, as DNA: TGTGCCAGTAGTAGGGGTCAGGGCGCGATCTCTGGAAACACCATATATTTT. As protein: CASSRGQGAISGNTIYF.